This record looks at one TCR beta chain sequence and its context. The V end was cut by 5 bases, the J end by 7 bases, with 15 bases between. Germline V gives CDR1 MNHEY, CDR2 SVGAGI. The CDR3 has 14 amino acids. The method was immunoSEQ multiplex PCR; TCRdb's version includes in-frame clones alone and lacks a portion of them. Of over 40,000 clones listed, approximately 92% were seen once; the top ten hold 9.5% to 15%. The data belong to a study of blood T cell repertoires in COVID-19. Whole-study context: Acute and convalescent COVID-19 samples came from the United States, Italy and Spain.

The V and J genes are TRBV6-5 and TRBJ2-1; D unclear. This clonotype originated in a human donor in a cohort sampled during active COVID-19. Sample: peripheral blood. The CDR3 sequence is CASSHRRVWNEQFF. In DNA, the CDR3 is TGTGCCAGCAGTCACCGACGGGTTTGGAATGAGCAGTTCTTC.